This T cell receptor (beta chain) was captured in a study of beta chain features in type 1 diabetes. A word on this clone: Antigen: not known.

Expressed TCRB transcripts got sequenced, as all isolated RNA was reverse transcribed. Using immunoSEQ multiplex PCR, the repertoire was profiled, and TCRdb retains in-frame clones only, with some absent. The sample contains fewer than 350,000 clones, approximately 15% of which appear only once. Each sorted fraction was over 98% pure. Trimming took 4 bases from V and 5 from J, leaving 15 bases between them. Germline CDR1 and CDR2: SGHRS and YFSETQ. The CDR3 loop spans 14 amino acids. Overall study results and limits: Moderate yet significant TCRB CDR3 shortening was seen in Type 1 diabetes patients in all four CD4+ subsets.

The material sequenced was naive CD4+ T cells from blood. V is TRBV5-1 and J is TRBJ1-2; D is possibly TRBD1 (6 bases). The sequence was obtained from a man aged 18-30 years with type 1 diabetes. The CDR3 loop reads CASSQNRERYGYTF. The CDR3 DNA is TGCGCCAGCAGCCAAAACAGGGAACGGTATGGCTACACCTTC.